Reported below is one TCR beta chain. The antigen it binds to is not known. Per-base quality was not reported, and no clone a single base away is much larger than it. TCR CDR3 regions were amplified from genomic DNA by multiplex PCR using the deep immunoSEQ assay. Extracted genomic DNA from each cell subset was spread evenly across all wells of several immunoSEQ 96-well plates, with each plate serving as a replicate. Each replicate PCR for sorted subsets received about 180 ng genomic DNA, equal to tens of thousands of T cell genomes. The purified libraries were quantified using a Qubit 3.0 fluorometer, sized with a Bioanalyzer 2100, and then quantified again using the KAPA Library Quantification kit. A separate single-read 150-cycle Illumina NextSeq 550 flow cell was used to sequence each immunoSEQ 96-well plate. The original pipeline was this. Because the immunoSEQ output included only junctional sequences and no quality scores, the filtering could not be the same as the filtering used for full-length reads. To assign V/J genes and CDR3, sequences were annotated against IMGT germline references using PyIR, a Python wrapper for IgBLAST v1.9. Any read was removed if the V/J assignment was weak (E-value above 1e-6), the CDR3 was missing, or the read contained stop codons, out-of-frame junctions, or ambiguous translated residues. V3J clonotypes were defined as sequences sharing an identical inferred V gene, J gene, and CDR3 amino acid sequence. Percentage overlap between repertoires was computed as shared unique clonotypes divided by the size of the smaller repertoire. RTK rarefaction, the Chao1 estimator, and Recon v2.1 estimates of unobserved clonotypes were used to assess repertoire richness. OLGA was used to compute generation probabilities for all TCRbeta clonotypes that the gDNA method yielded from a handful of donors. TCRdb limited this immuneACCESS table to in-frame rearrangements with V and J called. A share of clones is missing; checked studies link under half to unresolved V genes, and the rest is unexplained. The V and J calls and clone size come from that table; D and trimming were worked out from the DNA. The sample table lists fewer than 850,000 clones, about 90% of them with a count of one. The biggest ten clones account for 34% of the sample.

The CDR3 numbers 14 residues from cysteine through phenylalanine. Only CDR3 DNA remains: 42 bases, in frame from the first base. Cut back by 6 bases and 6 bases, the V and J ends lie 14 bases apart. For CDR1 and CDR2, the germline V gene (reference sequence) lists MNHNY and SVGAGI. The donors were healthy, HIV-negative adults who had no recently reported acute infections or vaccinations. Every donor was a Caucasian adult residing in Nashville, Tennessee, USA. The CD8 memory samples were a combination of magnetically selected CD45RO+ cells and CCR7-negative CD45RA+ effector memory (TemRA) cells. After blood collection by leukapheresis, PBMCs were isolated using Ficoll-Histopaque density gradient centrifugation and then cryopreserved in the vapor phase of liquid nitrogen. Analytical flow cytometry was used to check the purity and quantity of each magnetically sorted T cell population. From each sorted fraction, genomic DNA was isolated and quantified by UV absorbance on a Nanodrop 2000c.

The data were obtained in a study of shared clonotypes between healthy human individuals (dated by TCRdb to about 2020). With regard to the full study: The cohort comprised a couple of women and a few men aged 18 to 49 years. For each donor, CD4 naive and CD4 memory were each given three plates, CD8 naive was given two plates, and CD8 memory was given one plate. Per donor, leukapheresis produced somewhere between about 0.94 and 9.5 billion PBMCs. The study deeply sequenced blood TCR repertoires of about five healthy adults to estimate repertoire size and the extent of clonotype sharing between individuals. To increase sequencing depth and limit assay-specific biases, different laboratories used diverse techniques to prepare libraries and sequence TCR repertoires.

Overall results and qualifications from the work: Sharing across a few donors was observed for about 5% of naive CD4, over 3% of naive CD8, 2% to 2.5% of memory CD4, and around 0.4% of memory CD8 clonotypes. Because the study included only a small number of donors, the genetic and exposure-history diversity represented was limited. Incomplete sequencing was indicated by rarefaction of sorted-subset datasets, despite the large sequencing depth. Pairwise subsampling indicated that sequencing depth was expected to affect the degree of clonotype sharing among donors. Estimated clonotype richness was generally larger for naive than for memory subsets. Compared with non-shared clonotypes, clonotypes shared by all four sorted-subset donors had higher generation probabilities. Sampling was limited to blood, and TCR repertoires in tissue likely differ from TCR repertoires in blood.

The receptor chain draws on TRBV6-6 and TRBJ1-4; no D gene is confidently identified. Specimen: memory CD8+ T cells from PBMCs. The cell subset or site label corresponds to: CD45RO+ cells pooled with CCR7-negative TemRA cells. This clonotype was obtained from a man in his late teens or twenties in good health. Some clones in this sample may be carry-over from other donors' samples. The CDR3 reads CASSRNPEDEKLFF. The DNA is as follows: TGTGCCAGCAGCCGAAACCCAGAGGATGAAAAACTGTTTTTT.